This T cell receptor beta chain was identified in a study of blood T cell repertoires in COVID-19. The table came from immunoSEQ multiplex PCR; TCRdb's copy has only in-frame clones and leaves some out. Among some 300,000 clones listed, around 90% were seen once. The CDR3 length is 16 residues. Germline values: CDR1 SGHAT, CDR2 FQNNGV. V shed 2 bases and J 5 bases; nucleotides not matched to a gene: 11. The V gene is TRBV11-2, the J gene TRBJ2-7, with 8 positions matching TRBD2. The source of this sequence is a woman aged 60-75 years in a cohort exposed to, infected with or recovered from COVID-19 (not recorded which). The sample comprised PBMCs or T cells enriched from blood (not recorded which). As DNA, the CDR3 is TGTGCCAGCAGCTTACGGGAGGGCCAGTTTTGGGACGAGCAGTACTTC. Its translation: CASSLREGQFWDEQYF.